The 9 T cell receptor beta chains presented below share a single source sample, sequenced in a study of breast tumors, draining lymph nodes, adjacent tissues. A single record per CDR3 protein comes from TCRdb applying MiXCR to the multiplex PCR reads. There are roughly 15,000 distinct CDR3 sequences in the sample; around three fifths occur only once, and less than 35% lies in the top ten. The sequenced sample consisted of tumor-adjacent breast tissue. The receptors shown here come from a female donor with breast cancer. Some clones in this sample may be carry-over from other donors' samples.

V usage is TRBV25-1 and J usage is TRBJ2-5, with D tentatively TRBD2 (5 bases). CDR3 length: 15 amino acids. V gave up 6 bases and J gave up 2 bases, with 16 bases separating them. Germline loops: CDR1 MGHDK, CDR2 SYGVNS. CDR3 nucleotides: TGTGCCAGCAGCGTAGAGCCGGGGAATCAAGAGACCCAGTACTTC. Its protein product is CASSVEPGNQETQYF.

In its sample, this clonotype was seen many times. The V call is TRBV28, the J call TRBJ2-7, with a possible D match to TRBD1 (6 bases). V was clipped by 6 bases and J by 7 bases, with 22 bases between them. The CDR3 sequence is 15 residues long. CDR1 and CDR2 from the germline V gene are MDHEN and SYDVKM. CDR3 coding DNA: TGTGCCAGCAGCCTTAGGACAGTGGGGCCGAGGGAGCAGTACTTC. It encodes CASSLRTVGPREQYF.

The genes are TRBV5-1 and TRBJ2-2, with unresolved D. Per germline, CDR1 SGHRS and CDR2 YFSETQ. This CDR3 contains 14 residues. V was pared by 2 bases and J by 0 bases, with 5 bases between. CDR3 DNA: TGCGCCAGCAGCTTCACAGCGAACACCGGGGAGCTGTTTTTT. It yields the protein CASSFTANTGELFF.

This clonotype was counted at least ten times. The chain combines TRBV6-8 with TRBJ2-7; 12 bases line up with TRBD1. This CDR3 region has 17 residues. The V segment lost 8 bases and the J segment 4 bases; nucleotides outside the gene matches: 15. Germline V gene data show CDR1 as MNHGY and CDR2 as SAAAGT. The DNA for the CDR3 is TGTGCCAGCTCCCATCCGGGACAGGGGGCGGTCGGTTACGAGCAGTACTTC. This sequence encodes CASSHPGQGAVGYEQYF.

This clonotype was recorded many times. The chain couples TRBV27 to TRBJ2-4, with a possible D match to TRBD1 (5 bases). The CDR3 totals 13 residues. From germline, CDR1 is MNHEY and CDR2 SMNVEV (reference sequence). V dropped 6 bases and J dropped 1 base, with 7 bases sitting between them. CDR3 region: CASRKGAKNIQYF. DNA for the CDR3: TGTGCCAGCAGAAAGGGGGCCAAAAACATTCAGTACTTC.

The rearrangement uses TRBV20-1 and TRBJ1-2, with a weak D call TRBD1 (6 bases). The V and J ends lost 3 bases and 2 bases respectively, with 10 bases between them. The germline V gene has CDR1 DFQATT and CDR2 SNEGSKA (reference sequence). This CDR3 spans 13 amino acids. The CDR3 region is CSASRDTNYGYTF. The CDR3 nucleotides read TGCAGTGCTAGTAGGGACACCAACTATGGCTACACCTTC.

The chain joins TRBV9 to TRBJ2-3, with 10 nucleotides matching TRBD1. Germline V gene lookup returns CDR1 SGDLS and CDR2 YYNGEE. The CDR3 is 15 amino acids. The J segment lost 3 bases and the V segment lost 0 bases, leaving 1 base of the junction unmatched. CDR3 amino acids: CASSVGTGGTDTQYF. The CDR3 DNA sequence: TGTGCCAGCAGCGTAGGGACAGGGGGGACAGATACGCAGTATTTT.

The J gene is TRBJ1-5, the V gene TRBV2, with D uncertain. Trimming removed 6 bases at V and 0 bases at J, with 6 bases between. The V gene's germline CDR1 is SNHLY and CDR2 FYNNEI. The CDR3 length is 13 residues. CDR3 nucleotides: TGTGCCAGCAGGGACTATAGCAATCAGCCCCAGCATTTT. Amino acid sequence: CASRDYSNQPQHF.

In its sample, this clonotype is medium-sized. This chain connects TRBV20-1 to TRBJ2-7, with TRBD1 matching 9 bases. The J segment lost 3 bases and the V segment lost 3 bases, leaving 6 bases of the junction unmatched. Germline CDR1 is DFQATT and CDR2 is SNEGSKA (reference sequence). The CDR3 is 14 amino acids. CDR3 sequence (DNA): TGCAGTGCTAGCGCCGGGACAGGGTACTACGAGCAGTACTTC. Protein sequence: CSASAGTGYYEQYF.